These 26 T cell receptor beta chains originate from one sample sequenced in a study of T cells in Graves' hyperthyroidism and ophthalmopathy. The investigators amplified TCR beta CDR3 regions from RNA transcripts. The primer set for the first-round RT-PCR of the TCR CDR3 was HTBI. TCRdb analysed the multiplex PCR reads with MiXCR anew, one entry per CDR3 protein. The profile shows fewer than 700,000 distinct CDR3 sequences, about a sixth of them singletons. Input material: blood. These receptors were taken from a young woman with Graves' hyperthyroidism.

The chain employs TRBV29-1 and TRBJ2-2; D is ambiguous. The germline gives CDR1 SQVTM, CDR2 ANQGSEA. Trimming left V 8 bases short and J 5 bases short, with 12 bases between. This CDR3 region has 12 residues. The CDR3 is CSTPAETGELFF. The DNA of the CDR3 is TGCAGCACACCGGCGGAAACCGGGGAGCTGTTTTTT.

This clonotype was picked up a small number of times. The CDR3 loop is CASSKGGYRAFF. CDR3 nucleotides: TGTGCCAGCAGCAAAGGAGGCTATAGAGCTTTCTTT. V is TRBV7-9 and J is TRBJ1-1; D is unclear. The V end lost 5 bases, the J end lost 10 bases, and 14 bases lay between the germline ends. Germline CDR1 SEHNR, CDR2 FQNEAQ (reference sequence). The CDR3 length is 12 residues.

This clonotype was observed at least ten times. The J gene is TRBJ1-1, the V gene TRBV5-4, with 8 bases lining up with TRBD1. The CDR3 has 14 residues. Germline V CDR1 and CDR2: SGHNT, YYREEE (reference sequence). The V and J ends lost 4 bases and 3 bases, in that order; junction bases with no gene match: 5. Written as DNA, the CDR3 is TGTGCCAGCAGCAGCGGGACAGGATACACTGAAGCTTTCTTT. Protein: CASSSGTGYTEAFF. The full variable domain, completed using reference TRBV5-4 and TRBJ1-1, is ETGVTQSPTHLIKTRGQQVTLRCSSQSGHNTVSWYQQALGQGPQFIFQYYREEENGRGNFPPRFSGLQFPNYSSELNVNALELDDSALYLCASSSGTGYTEAFFGQGTRLTVV.

The sample holds a few counts of this clonotype. This chain links TRBV20-1 with TRBJ1-2; 7 nucleotides line up with TRBD1. V lost 4 bases to trimming and J lost 4 bases; unmatched junction nucleotides: 6. CDR1 is DFQATT and CDR2 is SNEGSKA in the germline V gene (reference sequence). This CDR3 comprises 13 residues. This chain's CDR3 is CSATPGTAYGYTF. The CDR3 region has the DNA TGCAGTGCTACGCCCGGGACAGCCTATGGCTACACCTTC.

The chain uses TRBV9 and TRBJ2-5, with TRBD1 as a possible D gene (5 bases). Per germline, CDR1 SGDLS and CDR2 YYNGEE. The V gene lost 1 base and the J gene lost 4 bases, with 20 bases spanning the gap. The CDR3 is 17 residues long. The CDR3: CASSVNGDGRVPETQYF. In DNA, the CDR3 is TGTGCCAGCAGCGTAAATGGTGATGGCAGGGTACCAGAGACCCAGTACTTC.

There are a few counts of this clonotype. This chain links TRBV24-1 with TRBJ1-2; D is ambiguous. Germline lookup yields CDR1 KGHDR and CDR2 SFDVKD. Trimming left V 3 bases short and J 2 bases short, with 12 bases between. This CDR3 is built from 15 residues. CDR3 amino acids: CATSDAGSRNYGYTF. As DNA, the CDR3 is TGTGCCACCAGTGATGCAGGATCCCGCAACTATGGCTACACCTTC.

The V gene is TRBV2, the J gene TRBJ1-1, with 9 bases identical to TRBD1. Looked up from germline, CDR1 is SNHLY and CDR2 is FYNNEI. The V gene end was trimmed by 4 bases and the J gene end by 1 base; junction bases not matched to a gene: 7. The CDR3 spans 16 residues. The CDR3 DNA sequence: TGTGCCAGCAGTGTTCGGACAGGGGATTCGAACACTGAAGCTTTCTTT. Its translation: CASSVRTGDSNTEAFF. Full variable domain (missing parts from reference TRBV2 and TRBJ1-1): EPEVTQTPSHQVTQMGQEVILRCVPISNHLYFYWYRQILGQKVEFLVSFYNNEISEKSEIFDDQFSVERPDGSNFTLKIRSTKLEDSAMYFCASSVRTGDSNTEAFFGQGTRLTVV.

This clonotype was picked up many times. V is TRBV12-3 or TRBV12-4 and J is TRBJ2-6, with a possible D match to TRBD1 (6 bases). V shed 6 bases and J shed 2 bases, with 8 bases lying between them. This CDR3 has 14 residues. The CDR3 DNA is TGTGCCAGCAGGCGACAGGCTGGGGCCAACGTCCTGACTTTC. Translated, it gives CASRRQAGANVLTF.

The genes are TRBV3-1 and TRBJ2-5; no reliable D call. This CDR3 has 15 amino acids. V was clipped by 1 base and J by 5 bases, with 14 bases between them. Per the germline V gene, CDR1 is LGHDT and CDR2 is YNNKEL (reference sequence). CDR3 in DNA: TGTGCCAGCAGCCAAGGGGCACGAAATTGGGAGACCCAGTACTTC. Translating it yields CASSQGARNWETQYF.

With respect to this clonotype: This may arise from a read error, as a much more abundant clone is one base away. The chain uses TRBV20-1 and TRBJ1-2, with 9 nucleotides matching TRBD1. The CDR3 has 13 residues. Germline loops: CDR1 DFQATT, CDR2 SNEGSKA (reference sequence). In DNA form, the CDR3 reads TGCTGTGCTCGGGACAGGGTAATGGATGGCTACACCTTC. Protein product: CCARDRVMDGYTF.

This clonotype was observed a few times. This chain links TRBV7-6 with TRBJ2-3; D tentatively fits TRBD1 or TRBD2 (5 bases each). The CDR3 runs to 17 residues. The V end lost 2 bases, the J end lost 5 bases, and 20 bases lay between the germline ends. Germline lookup yields CDR1 SGHVS and CDR2 FNYEAQ. Here the CDR3 reads CASSLSSGIGTRDTQYF. The CDR3 bases are TGTGCCAGCAGCTTAAGTTCTGGTATCGGGACCCGAGATACGCAGTATTTT. The entire variable domain, with the rest obtained from reference TRBV7-6 and TRBJ2-3, is as follows: GAGVSQSPRYKVTKRGQDVALRCDPISGHVSLYWYRQALGQGPEFLTYFNYEAQQDKSGLPNDRFSAERPEGSISTLTIQRTEQRDSAMYRCASSLSSGIGTRDTQYFGPGTRLTVL.

The rearrangement links TRBV7-3 to TRBJ2-5, with D possibly being TRBD1 (6 bases). The germline V gene has CDR1 SGHTA and CDR2 FQGTGA. V was cut by 5 bases and J by 4 bases, with 11 bases left in between. This CDR3 region has 13 residues. The CDR3 nucleotides are TGTGCCAGCAGCATAAAAGGGGGAGAGACCCAGTACTTC. Translating gives CASSIKGGETQYF.

This clonotype was counted a single time. This chain connects TRBV27 to TRBJ2-5; 14 bases agree with TRBD2. The CDR3 contains 15 residues. The V segment lost 6 bases and the J segment 2 bases; nucleotides outside the gene matches: 2. CDR1 and CDR2 (germline): MNHEY, SMNVEV (reference sequence). CDR3 nucleotide sequence: TGTGCCAGCAGCGGACTAGCGGGAGGACAAGAGACCCAGTACTTC. It codes for CASSGLAGGQETQYF.

This chain connects TRBV19 to TRBJ1-5; D is possibly TRBD1 (6 bases). Trimming pared 5 bases from V and 1 base from J, leaving 12 bases between. Germline V gene sequence: CDR1 LNHDA, CDR2 SQIVND (reference sequence). The CDR3 consists of 15 residues. CDR3 sequence: CASSSSRGSNQPQHF. The CDR3 nucleotides read TGTGCCAGTAGTTCCTCTAGGGGGAGCAATCAGCCCCAGCATTTT.

This clonotype was observed at least ten times. This sequence joins TRBV3-1 and TRBJ1-1; 10 nucleotides line up with TRBD1. There are 14 residues in the CDR3. J lost 6 bases, V lost 3 bases, and 4 bases had no gene match. CDR1 LGHDT and CDR2 YNNKEL come from the germline V gene (reference sequence). The CDR3 nucleotides are TGTGCCAGCAGCCACGCCGGGACAGGGGCTGAAGCTTTCTTT. Residues: CASSHAGTGAEAFF.

This chain connects TRBV6-4 to TRBJ1-5; D is unresolved. Per the germline V gene, CDR1 is MRHNA and CDR2 is SNTAGT. V lost 0 bases, J lost 9 bases, and 9 bases lay in between. CDR3 size: 13 residues. Here the CDR3 DNA reads TGTGCCAGCAGTGACTCGGCAGGCGGGCCCCAGCATTTT. This encodes CASSDSAGGPQHF.

This clonotype was observed at least ten times. The rearrangement joins TRBV7-3 to TRBJ2-5, with a weak D call TRBD1 (6 bases). Trimming left V 4 bases short and J 7 bases short, with 13 bases between. The germline V gene encodes CDR1 SGHTA and CDR2 FQGTGA. The CDR3 has 13 residues. CDR3 sequence (DNA): TGTGCCAGCAGCTCAGGACAGTATGGGACCCAGTACTTC. Its translation: CASSSGQYGTQYF.

Regarding this clonotype: This may arise from a read error, as a much more abundant clone is one base away. The rearrangement uses TRBV28 and TRBJ2-3; a weak D match, TRBD2 (5 bases). V dropped 5 bases and J dropped 6 bases, with 15 bases sitting between them. Germline V gene sequence: CDR1 MDHEN, CDR2 SYDVKM. The CDR3 spans 14 residues. The DNA of the CDR3 is TGTGCCAGCAGTCCGGGTACTGGCGGGGATACGCAGTATTTT. Encoded protein: CASSPGTGGDTQYF. Looking up the rest from reference TRBV28 and TRBJ2-3 gives the full variable domain: DVKVTQSSRYLVKRTGEKVFLECVQDMDHENMFWYRQDPGLGLRLIYFSYDVKMKEKGDIPEGYSVSREKKERFSLILESASTNQTSMYLCASSPGTGGDTQYFGPGTRLTVL.

This clonotype turned up a few times. The chain recombines TRBV7-3 with TRBJ2-2; maybe TRBD1 (6 bases). Per germline, CDR1 SGHTA and CDR2 FQGTGA. The V end was cut by 4 bases, the J end by 6 bases, with 12 bases between. This CDR3 region has 14 residues. The CDR3 DNA follows: TGTGCCAGCAGCTCAGGGGTCGGGGCCGGGGAGCTGTTTTTT. Residues: CASSSGVGAGELFF.

This clonotype was observed many times. The chain combines TRBV6-1 with TRBJ2-5, with 9 bases fitting TRBD1. The CDR3 length is 15 residues. After removal of 5 bases from V and 3 bases from J, the junction contained 7 bases not matched to a gene. Germline loops: CDR1 MNHNS, CDR2 SASEGT. The CDR3 coding sequence is TGTGCCAGCAGTCGGGGGACAGGGATTAAAGAGACCCAGTACTTC. It encodes CASSRGTGIKETQYF.

This clonotype was observed a few times. This chain joins TRBV27 and TRBJ1-1, with D unclear. The germline gives CDR1 MNHEY, CDR2 SMNVEV (reference sequence). The CDR3 is made up of 15 amino acids. Trimming pared 3 bases from V and 2 bases from J, leaving 13 bases between. CDR3 sequence: CASSLDRIFNTEAFF. The CDR3 DNA sequence: TGTGCCAGCAGTTTGGACCGAATTTTTAACACTGAAGCTTTCTTT.

This clonotype was found many times. The genes are TRBV28 and TRBJ1-2; the match to TRBD1 covers 11 bases. This CDR3 comprises 16 residues. After removal of 2 bases from V and 6 bases from J, the junction contained 8 bases not matched to a gene. Germline V lookup: CDR1 MDHEN, CDR2 SYDVKM. CDR3 DNA sequence: TGTGCCAGCAGTTTAATTCGCGGGACAGGGGGGAATGGCTACACCTTC. Its translation: CASSLIRGTGGNGYTF.

This clonotype showed up just a few times. The V call is TRBV6-1, the J call TRBJ2-5; 10 bases are shared with TRBD2. This CDR3 is 17 amino acids long. Germline V gene data show CDR1 as MNHNS and CDR2 as SASEGT. V lost 6 bases, J lost 4 bases, and 14 bases stayed unmatched. CDR3 bases: TGTGCCAGCAGGCCAAATCGCCGGGCTAGCGGGAGAGAGACCCAGTACTTC. Translated: CASRPNRRASGRETQYF.

This clonotype was recorded once. It may be a read error: a sequence one base away is much more abundant. The chain uses TRBV30 and TRBJ1-1; D is uncertain. The CDR3 runs 13 residues. CDR1 is GTSNPN and CDR2 is SVGIG in the germline V gene (reference sequence). In DNA, the CDR3 is TGTGCCTGGAGTGGAGGCGACAACACTGAAGCTCTCTTT. Translating it yields CAWSGGDNTEALF.

Worth noting for this clonotype: The conserved phenylalanine or tryptophan is not found at the CDR3 terminus, so this likely reflects a read error. The chain employs TRBV28 and TRBJ2-5; 7 nucleotides agree with TRBD2. The CDR3 runs to 16 residues. The trim removed 6 bases at V and 2 bases at J, leaving 12 bases unmatched. Germline lookup yields CDR1 MDHEN and CDR2 SYDVKM. The DNA for the CDR3 is TGTGCCAGCAGATGGGCGGGGGTGGGCGAACAAGAGACCCAGTACCTC. It encodes CASRWAGVGEQETQYL.

At least ten counts were recorded for this clonotype. This rearrangement joins TRBV5-1 to TRBJ2-5; 8 bases match TRBD2. With 7 bases clipped from V and 1 base from J, the junction kept 9 bases outside the gene matches. Germline V CDR1 and CDR2: SGHRS, YFSETQ. The CDR3 covers 15 residues. This CDR3 is CASFPPGGGQETQYF. In DNA, the CDR3 is TGCGCCAGCTTCCCCCCGGGAGGGGGCCAAGAGACCCAGTACTTC.